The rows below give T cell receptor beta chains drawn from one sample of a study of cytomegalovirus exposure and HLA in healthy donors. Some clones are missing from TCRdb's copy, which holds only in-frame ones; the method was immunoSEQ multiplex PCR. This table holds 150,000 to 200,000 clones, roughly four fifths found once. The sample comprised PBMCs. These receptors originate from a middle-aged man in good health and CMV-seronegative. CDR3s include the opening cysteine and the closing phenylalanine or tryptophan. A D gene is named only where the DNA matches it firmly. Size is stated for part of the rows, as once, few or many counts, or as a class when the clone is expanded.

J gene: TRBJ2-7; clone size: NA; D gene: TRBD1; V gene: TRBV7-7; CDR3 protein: CASSPTPGQGPYEQYF; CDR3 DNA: TGTGCCAGCAGCCCCACGCCGGGACAGGGCCCCTACGAGCAGTACTTC
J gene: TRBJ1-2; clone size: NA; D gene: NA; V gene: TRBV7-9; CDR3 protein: CASSFVTTPYGYTF; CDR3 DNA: TGTGCCAGCAGCTTTGTAACGACACCCTATGGCTACACCTTC
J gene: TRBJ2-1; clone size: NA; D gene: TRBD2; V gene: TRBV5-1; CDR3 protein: CASSLAAGVYNEQFF; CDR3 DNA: TGCGCCAGCAGCTTGGCAGCGGGGGTATACAATGAGCAGTTCTTC
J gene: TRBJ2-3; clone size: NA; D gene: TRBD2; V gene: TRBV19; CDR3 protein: CASSITLRRWTSTVYDTQYF; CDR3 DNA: TGTGCCAGTAGTATTACCCTTCGTCGTTGGACTAGCACCGTCTACGATACGCAGTATTTT
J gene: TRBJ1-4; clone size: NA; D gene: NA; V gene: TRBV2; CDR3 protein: CASTLAGAANEKLFF; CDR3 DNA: TGTGCCAGCACCCTCGCGGGGGCAGCTAATGAAAAACTGTTTTTT
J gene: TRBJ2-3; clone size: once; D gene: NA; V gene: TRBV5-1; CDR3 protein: CASSLWVQGTDTQYF; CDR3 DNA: TGCGCCAGCAGCTTGTGGGTTCAGGGCACAGATACGCAGTATTTT
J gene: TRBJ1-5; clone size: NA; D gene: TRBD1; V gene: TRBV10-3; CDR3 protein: CAISTSGQPNQPQHF; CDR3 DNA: TGTGCCATCAGTACATCGGGACAGCCTAATCAGCCCCAGCATTTT
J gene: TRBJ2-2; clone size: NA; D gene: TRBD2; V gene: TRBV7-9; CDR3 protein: CSSSLVAGVGTGELFF; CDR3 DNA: TGTTCCAGCAGCTTAGTAGCGGGAGTAGGCACCGGGGAGCTGTTTTTT
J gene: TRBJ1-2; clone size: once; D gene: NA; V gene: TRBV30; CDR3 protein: CAWSARTGNYGYTF; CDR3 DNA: TGTGCCTGGAGTGCCCGAACGGGGAACTATGGCTACACCTTC
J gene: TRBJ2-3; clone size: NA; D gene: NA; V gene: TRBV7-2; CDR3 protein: CASPGPHDTQYF; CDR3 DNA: TGTGCCAGTCCAGGGCCCCATGATACGCAGTATTTT
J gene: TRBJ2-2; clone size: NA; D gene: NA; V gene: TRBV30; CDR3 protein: CAWSVQGTGELFF; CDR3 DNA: TGTGCCTGGAGTGTCCAGGGAACCGGGGAGCTGTTTTTT